A single sample gave rise to the 14 T cell receptor beta chains below, sequenced in a study of T cells in Graves' hyperthyroidism and ophthalmopathy. There were TCR beta CDR3 regions amplified from RNA transcripts. In the first-round RT-PCR of the TCR CDR3, the HTBI primer set was used. TCRdb itself ran the multiplex PCR reads through MiXCR, one entry per CDR3 protein. The sample records about 200,000 distinct CDR3 sequences, roughly a sixth being singletons. Sequences were obtained from blood. These receptors originate from a woman aged 45-65 years with Graves' hyperthyroidism.

Notes on this clonotype: With a much larger clone just one base away, this may be a read error. The V and J genes are TRBV5-6 and TRBJ2-7, with a weak D call TRBD1 (6 bases). This CDR3 has 14 residues. CDR1 is SGHDT and CDR2 is YYEEEE in the germline V gene. The CDR3 protein is CTSSLPGEMNEQYF. As DNA, the CDR3 is TGTACCAGCAGCTTGCCAGGGGAAATGAACGAGCAGTACTTC.

The DNA for the CDR3 is TGTGCCAGCAGGCTGCTCGGACCGTCTAATGAAAAACTGTTTTTT. This translates into CASRLLGPSNEKLFF. The V and J genes are TRBV6-1 and TRBJ1-4; D is ambiguous. CDR3 length equals 15 residues. Germline CDR1 reads MNHNS; CDR2 reads SASEGT. V lost 6 bases to trimming and J lost 3 bases, with 14 bases between them.

The genes are TRBV29-1 and TRBJ2-7; the D is unclear. V lost 6 bases to trimming and J lost 6 bases, with 12 bases between them. This CDR3 comprises 11 residues. Germline V gives CDR1 SQVTM, CDR2 ANQGSEA. The CDR3 here is CSVSSGVEQYF. In DNA form, the CDR3 reads TGCAGCGTATCGAGTGGGGTCGAGCAGTACTTC.

This clonotype was picked up many times. This chain links TRBV28 with TRBJ2-2, with TRBD2 matching over 10 bases. This CDR3 contains 17 residues. Germline CDR1 MDHEN, CDR2 SYDVKM. With V trimmed by 6 bases and J by 7 bases, 14 bases remained unmatched. CDR3 DNA: TGTGCCAGCAGCTCCCCTTATAGCGGGAGGCACAACGGGGAGCTGTTTTTT. Translating gives CASSSPYSGRHNGELFF.

This chain joins TRBV15 and TRBJ2-1; 11 nucleotides line up with TRBD2. Germline values: CDR1 LNHNV, CDR2 YYDKDF (reference sequence). This CDR3 spans 17 amino acids. The V segment lost 4 bases and the J segment 2 bases; nucleotides outside the gene matches: 7. The CDR3 reads CATSKAIAGGPYNEQFF. Written as DNA, the CDR3 is TGTGCCACCAGCAAAGCAATAGCGGGAGGGCCCTACAATGAGCAGTTCTTC. Full variable domain (outside the CDR3, taken from reference TRBV15 and TRBJ2-1): DAMVIQNPRYQVTQFGKPVTLSCSQTLNHNVMYWYQQKSSQAPKLLFHYYDKDFNNEADTPDNFQSRRPNTSFCFLDIRSPGLGDTAMYLCATSKAIAGGPYNEQFFGPGTRLTVL.

This clonotype has a count of ten or more. This sequence joins TRBV15 and TRBJ2-7; TRBD1 might be the D (6 bases). V was cut by 0 bases and J by 0 bases, with 15 bases left in between. This CDR3 has 17 residues. In germline, CDR1 is LNHNV, CDR2 YYDKDF (reference sequence). CDR3 sequence: CATSRDFEGHRSYEQYF. In DNA, the CDR3 is TGTGCCACCAGCAGAGATTTCGAGGGACACCGCTCCTACGAGCAGTACTTC.

This chain uses TRBV6-1 with TRBJ2-7, with 9 bases that match TRBD2. Germline assignment: CDR1 MNHNS and CDR2 SASEGT. The ends lost 5 bases at V and 4 bases at J; junction bases unmatched: 12. The CDR3 extends over 16 amino acids. This CDR3 reads CASSFSGLATEYEQYF. CDR3 nucleotides: TGTGCCAGCAGTTTTTCGGGACTAGCTACGGAATACGAGCAGTACTTC.

In its sample, this clonotype was seen a few times. This chain joins TRBV9 and TRBJ1-2; D perhaps matches TRBD1 (5 bases). Germline assignment: CDR1 SGDLS and CDR2 YYNGEE. The CDR3 sequence is 16 residues long. The germline V and J ends were trimmed by 2 bases and 2 bases, with 16 bases remaining between them. CDR3 sequence: CASSVPQDSSNYGYTF. CDR3 coding DNA: TGTGCCAGCAGCGTCCCCCAAGACAGCAGCAACTATGGCTACACCTTC. Full variable domain (outside the CDR3, taken from reference TRBV9 and TRBJ1-2): DSGVTQTPKHLITATGQRVTLRCSPRSGDLSVYWYQQSLDQGLQFLIQYYNGEERAKGNILERFSAQQFPDLHSELNLSSLELGDSALYFCASSVPQDSSNYGYTFGSGTRLTVV.

This chain joins TRBV6-2 or TRBV6-3 and TRBJ1-1; TRBD1 agrees at 7 bases. The germline CDR1 and CDR2 sequences are MNHEY and SVGEGT. V shed 8 bases, J shed 6 bases, and the junction held 3 bases outside the gene matches. This CDR3 is built from 11 residues. The CDR3 here is CASAGGAEAFF. CDR3 nucleotide sequence: TGTGCCAGCGCAGGGGGGGCTGAAGCTTTCTTT.

About this clonotype: A much larger clone lies one base from this, so it may be a read error. J is TRBJ2-7 and V is TRBV7-9, with D tentatively TRBD1 (5 bases). Germline V CDR1 and CDR2: SEHNR, FQNEAQ (reference sequence). CDR3 size: 15 residues. CDR3 bases: TGTGCCAGCAGCTTAGTAGAGACAGCCTCCTACGAGCGGTACTTC. As protein: CASSLVETASYERYF.

In its sample, this clonotype was seen many times. The V and J genes are TRBV9 and TRBJ1-1; D perhaps matches TRBD1 (5 bases). The germline gives CDR1 SGDLS, CDR2 YYNGEE. V was clipped by 3 bases and J by 3 bases, with 12 bases between them. This CDR3 spans 14 amino acids. The CDR3 coding sequence is TGTGCCAGCAGCGCTCCGGGGGGTTACACTGAAGCTTTCTTT. This translates into CASSAPGGYTEAFF.

This clonotype has a handful of counts. V usage is TRBV4-1 and J usage is TRBJ1-5; 7 bases are a match to TRBD1. The V segment lost 4 bases and the J segment 7 bases; nucleotides outside the gene matches: 10. This CDR3 is built from 15 residues. Germline CDR1 and CDR2: MGHRA and YSYEKL. The CDR3 sequence: CASSLDGTVGQPQHF. DNA of the CDR3: TGCGCCAGCAGCCTAGACGGGACAGTCGGGCAGCCCCAGCATTTT.

In its sample, this clonotype was seen many times. This chain links TRBV7-3 with TRBJ2-5; TRBD1 or TRBD2 may be the D gene (5 bases each). Per germline, CDR1 SGHTA and CDR2 FQGTGA. This CDR3 is built from 14 residues. V was clipped by 5 bases and J by 1 base, with 11 bases between them. Here the CDR3 DNA reads TGTGCCAGCAGCCCATCCGGGACCCAAGAGACCCAGTACTTC. This sequence encodes CASSPSGTQETQYF. The full variable domain, in which reference TRBV7-3 and TRBJ2-5 provide the parts outside the CDR3, is GAGVSQTPSNKVTEKGKYVELRCDPISGHTALYWYRQSLGQGPEFLIYFQGTGAADDSGLPNDRFFAVRPEGSVSTLKIQRTERGDSAVYLCASSPSGTQETQYFGPGTRLLVL.

The table lists this clonotype with a count of one. The chain carries TRBV28 and TRBJ2-1; 16 nucleotides agree with TRBD2. This CDR3 contains 17 residues. V was pared by 6 bases and J by 7 bases, with 9 bases of the junction left unmatched. In germline, CDR1 is MDHEN, CDR2 SYDVKM. As DNA, the CDR3 is TGTGCCAGCAGGAGGCCGGGACTAGCGGGAGGGCGTAATGAGCAGTTCTTC. Residues: CASRRPGLAGGRNEQFF.